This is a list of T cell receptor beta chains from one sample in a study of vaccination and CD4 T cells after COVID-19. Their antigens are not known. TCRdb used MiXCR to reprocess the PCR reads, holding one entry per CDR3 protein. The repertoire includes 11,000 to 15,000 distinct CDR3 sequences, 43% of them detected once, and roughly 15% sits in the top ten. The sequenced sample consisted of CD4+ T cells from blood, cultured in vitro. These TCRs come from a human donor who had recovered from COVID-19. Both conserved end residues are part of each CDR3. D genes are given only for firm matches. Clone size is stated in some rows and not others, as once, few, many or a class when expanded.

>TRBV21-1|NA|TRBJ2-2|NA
CASSKILAGGSGELFF
TGTGCCAGCAGCAAAATCCTAGCGGGGGGTTCCGGGGAGCTGTTTTTT
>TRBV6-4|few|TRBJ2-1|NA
CASSGGRATQRNEQFF
TGTGCCAGCAGTGGGGGCCGGGCCACCCAGCGTAATGAGCAGTTCTTC
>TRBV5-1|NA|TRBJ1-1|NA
CASRVVRGPTEAFF
TGCGCCAGCAGAGTCGTCAGGGGTCCCACTGAAGCTTTCTTT
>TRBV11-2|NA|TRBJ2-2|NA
CASSLGISGELFF
TGTGCCAGCAGCTTAGGGATTTCCGGGGAGCTGTTTTTT
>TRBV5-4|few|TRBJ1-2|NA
CASSSPGRLGYGYTF
TGTGCCAGCAGCTCCCCAGGGAGATTAGGCTATGGCTACACCTTC
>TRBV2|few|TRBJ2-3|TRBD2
CASSLAVSTDTQYF
TGTGCCAGCAGTCTAGCGGTGAGCACAGATACGCAGTATTTT
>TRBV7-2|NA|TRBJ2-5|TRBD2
CASRPSGGASETQYF
TGTGCCAGCAGGCCTAGCGGGGGGGCTTCAGAGACCCAGTACTTC
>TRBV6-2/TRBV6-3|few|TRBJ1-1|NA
CASREGGYTEAFF
TGTGCCAGCAGGGAGGGGGGGTACACTGAAGCTTTCTTT
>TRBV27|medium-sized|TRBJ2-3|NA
CASSPGQLGDTQYF
TGTGCCAGCAGTCCCGGACAGCTTGGGGATACGCAGTATTTT
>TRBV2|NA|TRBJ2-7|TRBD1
CASSRGQGEQYF
TGTGCCAGCAGTCGCGGACAGGGCGAGCAGTACTTC
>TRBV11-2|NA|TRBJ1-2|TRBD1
CASSHYRGQGTNYGYTF
TGTGCCAGCAGCCACTACCGGGGACAGGGAACTAACTATGGCTACACCTTC
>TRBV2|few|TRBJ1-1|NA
CASTDRNGDTEAFF
TGTGCCAGCACCGACAGGAATGGAGATACTGAAGCTTTCTTT
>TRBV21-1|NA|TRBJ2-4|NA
CASSKWGRQLAKNIQYF
TGTGCCAGCAGCAAATGGGGGCGGCAGCTAGCCAAAAACATTCAGTACTTC
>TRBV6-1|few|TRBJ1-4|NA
CATFRHIGEKLFF
TGTGCCACCTTTCGGCACATCGGGGAAAAACTGTTTTTT
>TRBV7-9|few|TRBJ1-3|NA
CASSLGGTDLKNTIYF
TGTGCCAGCAGCTTGGGAGGGACGGATCTTAAGAACACCATATATTTT
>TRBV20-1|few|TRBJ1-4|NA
CSVKRRNEKLFF
TGCAGTGTCAAGAGAAGGAATGAAAAACTGTTTTTT
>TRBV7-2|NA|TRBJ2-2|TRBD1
CASSLALGQGTGELFF
TGTGCCAGCAGCTTAGCCCTGGGACAGGGAACCGGGGAGCTGTTTTTT
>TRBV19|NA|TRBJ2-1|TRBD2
CASSALTSSGGYNEQFF
TGTGCCAGTAGTGCCCTCACCTCCAGCGGGGGTTACAATGAGCAGTTCTTC
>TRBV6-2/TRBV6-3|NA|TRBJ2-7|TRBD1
CASSPGQGAEQYF
TGTGCCAGCAGTCCGGGACAGGGGGCTGAGCAGTACTTC
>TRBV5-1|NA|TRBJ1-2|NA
CASSLGGDHGYTF
TGCGCCAGCAGCTTGGGAGGGGACCATGGCTACACCTTC
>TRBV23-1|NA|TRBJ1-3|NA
CASSLPNRAPFSGNTIYF
TGCGCCAGCTCCCTCCCCAACCGGGCTCCCTTCTCTGGAAACACCATATATTTT
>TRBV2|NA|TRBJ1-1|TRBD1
CASSEWTGRGTEAFF
TGTGCCAGCAGTGAATGGACAGGGCGGGGGACTGAAGCTTTCTTT
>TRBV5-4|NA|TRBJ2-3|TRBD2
CASSQKRGVGTDTQYF
TGTGCCAGCAGCCAGAAGCGGGGGGTGGGCACAGATACGCAGTATTTT
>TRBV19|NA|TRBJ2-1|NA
CASREAGLYNERFF
TGTGCCAGTAGGGAAGCGGGCCTTTACAATGAGCGGTTCTTC
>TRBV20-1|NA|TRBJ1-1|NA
CSASKGSRNTEAFF
TGCAGTGCTAGCAAAGGGTCGAGGAACACTGAAGCTTTCTTT
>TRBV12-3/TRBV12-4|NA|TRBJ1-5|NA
CASSFDWSGGQPQHF
TGTGCCAGCAGTTTCGACTGGTCTGGAGGTCAGCCCCAGCATTTT
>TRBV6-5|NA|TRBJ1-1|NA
CASSYNRGITEAFF
TGTGCCAGCAGTTACAACCGGGGGATCACTGAAGCTTTCTTT
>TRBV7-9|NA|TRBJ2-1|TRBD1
CASSPSGTGGSGEQFF
TGTGCCAGCAGCCCCTCCGGGACAGGGGGTTCGGGTGAGCAGTTCTTC
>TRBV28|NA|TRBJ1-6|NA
CAGGASGDSPLHF
TGTGCTGGCGGGGCTTCCGGGGATTCACCCCTCCACTTT
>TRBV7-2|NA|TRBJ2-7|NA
CASSNTYEQYF
TGTGCCAGCAGCAACACCTACGAGCAGTACTTC
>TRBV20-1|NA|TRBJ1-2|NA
CSAARDDSGYTF
TGCAGTGCTGCAAGGGATGACTCTGGCTACACCTTC
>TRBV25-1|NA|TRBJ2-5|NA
CASSERGHQETQYF
TGTGCCAGCAGTGAAAGGGGACACCAAGAGACCCAGTACTTC
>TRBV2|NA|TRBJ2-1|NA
CASSSGQFTYNEQFF
TGTGCCAGCAGTTCAGGACAGTTCACCTACAATGAGCAGTTCTTC
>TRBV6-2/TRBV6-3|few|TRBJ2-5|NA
CASSPTGPRKTQYF
TGTGCCAGCAGCCCAACGGGACCCCGGAAGACCCAGTACTTC
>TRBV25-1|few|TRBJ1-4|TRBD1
CASSDPRGPNEKLFF
TGTGCCAGCAGTGACCCCAGGGGGCCTAATGAAAAACTGTTTTTT
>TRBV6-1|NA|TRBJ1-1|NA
CASRLRRLNTEAFF
TGTGCCAGCAGACTACGACGGTTGAACACTGAAGCTTTCTTT
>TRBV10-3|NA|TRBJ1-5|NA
CAISDSRGAQHF
TGTGCCATCAGTGACTCCCGGGGGGCCCAGCATTTT
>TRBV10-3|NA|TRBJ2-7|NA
CAISLKKGAVMGAYEQYF
TGTGCCATCAGCCTAAAAAAAGGGGCGGTCATGGGGGCCTACGAGCAGTACTTC
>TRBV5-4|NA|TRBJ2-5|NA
CASSRDLGETQYF
TGTGCCAGCAGCCGGGACCTCGGGGAGACCCAGTACTTC
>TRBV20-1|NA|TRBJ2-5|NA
CSIKGQGLETQYF
TGCAGCATCAAGGGGCAGGGCCTTGAGACCCAGTACTTC
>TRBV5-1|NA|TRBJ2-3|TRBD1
CASSWGTGEDTQYF
TGCGCCAGCAGCTGGGGGACAGGGGAAGATACGCAGTATTTT
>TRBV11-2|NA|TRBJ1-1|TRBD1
CASSPGQGIGGAFF
TGTGCCAGCAGCCCGGGACAGGGGATTGGGGGGGCTTTCTTT
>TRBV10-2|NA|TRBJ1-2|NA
CPSSGQDGGNYGYTF
TGCCCCAGCAGTGGGCAGGATGGTGGGAACTATGGCTACACCTTC
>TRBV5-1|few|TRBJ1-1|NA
CASSLGGDWGAFF
TGCGCCAGCAGCTTGGGAGGGGACTGGGGAGCTTTCTTT